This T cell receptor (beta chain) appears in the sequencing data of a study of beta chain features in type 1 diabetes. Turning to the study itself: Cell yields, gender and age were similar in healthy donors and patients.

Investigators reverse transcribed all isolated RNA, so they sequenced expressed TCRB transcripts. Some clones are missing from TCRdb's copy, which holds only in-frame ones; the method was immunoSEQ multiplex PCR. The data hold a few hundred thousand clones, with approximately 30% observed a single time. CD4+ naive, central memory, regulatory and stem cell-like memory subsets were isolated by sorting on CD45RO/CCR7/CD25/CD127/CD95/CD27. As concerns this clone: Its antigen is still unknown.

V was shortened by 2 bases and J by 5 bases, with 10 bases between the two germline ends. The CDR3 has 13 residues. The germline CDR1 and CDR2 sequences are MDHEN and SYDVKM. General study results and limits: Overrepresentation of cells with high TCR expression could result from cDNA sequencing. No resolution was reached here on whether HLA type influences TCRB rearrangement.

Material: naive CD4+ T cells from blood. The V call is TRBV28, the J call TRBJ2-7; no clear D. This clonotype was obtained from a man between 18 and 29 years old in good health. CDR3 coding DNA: TGTGCCAGCAGTTTAGCACACCTGCACGAGCAGTACTTC. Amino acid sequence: CASSLAHLHEQYF. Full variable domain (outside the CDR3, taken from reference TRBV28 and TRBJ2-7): DVKVTQSSRYLVKRTGEKVFLECVQDMDHENMFWYRQDPGLGLRLIYFSYDVKMKEKGDIPEGYSVSREKKERFSLILESASTNQTSMYLCASSLAHLHEQYFGPGTRLTVT.